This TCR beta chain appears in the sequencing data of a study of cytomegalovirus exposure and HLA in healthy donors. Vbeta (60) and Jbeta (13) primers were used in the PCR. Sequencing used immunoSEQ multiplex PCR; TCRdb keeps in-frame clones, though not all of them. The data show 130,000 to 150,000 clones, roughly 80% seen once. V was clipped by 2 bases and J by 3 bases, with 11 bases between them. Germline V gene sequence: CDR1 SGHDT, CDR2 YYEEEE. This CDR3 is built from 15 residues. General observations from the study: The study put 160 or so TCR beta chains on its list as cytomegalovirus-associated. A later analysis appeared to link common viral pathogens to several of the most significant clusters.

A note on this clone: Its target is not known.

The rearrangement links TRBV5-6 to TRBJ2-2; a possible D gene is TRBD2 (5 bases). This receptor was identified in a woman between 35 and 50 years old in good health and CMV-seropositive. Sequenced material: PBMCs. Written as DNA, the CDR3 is TGTGCCAGCAGCTTCGGGGAGTCATACACCGGGGAGCTGTTTTTT. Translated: CASSFGESYTGELFF.